A single sample gave rise to the 18 T cell receptor beta chains below, sequenced in a study of blood T cell repertoires in COVID-19. Data came from immunoSEQ multiplex PCR; TCRdb stores just in-frame clones and leaves some out. Of around 95,000 clones listed, around 88% are singletons. The source material was peripheral blood. The receptor source for this set is a human donor in a cohort sampled during active COVID-19.

In DNA form, the CDR3 reads TGTGCCAGTCAACAGGGAAGCAATGAGCAGTTCTTC. Protein sequence: CASQQGSNEQFF. The chain employs TRBV19 and TRBJ2-1, with D perhaps TRBD1 (6 bases). V gave up 8 bases and J gave up 6 bases, with 11 bases separating them. In germline, CDR1 is LNHDA, CDR2 SQIVND (reference sequence). The CDR3 length is 12 residues.

CDR3 residues: CASSLFVGTAETQYF. The CDR3 DNA is TGTGCCAGCAGCTTATTTGTTGGGACAGCAGAGACCCAGTACTTC. The genes are TRBV7-6 and TRBJ2-5; 7 positions agree with TRBD1. Germline assignment: CDR1 SGHVS and CDR2 FNYEAQ. There are 15 residues in the CDR3. Trimming removed 2 bases from V and 4 bases from J; junction bases left unmatched: 7. Variable domain in full (rest from reference TRBV7-6 and TRBJ2-5): GAGVSQSPRYKVTKRGQDVALRCDPISGHVSLYWYRQALGQGPEFLTYFNYEAQQDKSGLPNDRFSAERPEGSISTLTIQRTEQRDSAMYRCASSLFVGTAETQYFGPGTRLLVL.

The genes are TRBV30 and TRBJ1-5; unclear D gene. Between the trimmed V and J ends, which lost 2 bases and 6 bases, there was a span of 17 bases. The CDR3 consists of 15 residues. The germline CDR1 and CDR2 sequences are GTSNPN and SVGIG (reference sequence). The CDR3 here is CAWSPPTLTGQPQHF. DNA for the CDR3: TGTGCCTGGAGTCCCCCGACTCTAACGGGTCAGCCCCAGCATTTT.

The rearrangement joins TRBV28 to TRBJ2-7, with 9 bases lining up with TRBD1. There are 15 residues in the CDR3. The germline V gene encodes CDR1 MDHEN and CDR2 SYDVKM. V trimming: 4 bases; J trimming: 3 bases; junction bases outside the gene matches: 7. CDR3: CASSSGTGGYYEQYF. The CDR3, as DNA: TGTGCCAGCAGTTCCGGAACAGGGGGCTACTACGAGCAGTACTTC.

The chain carries TRBV4-2 and TRBJ2-5; 11 nucleotides match TRBD1. Germline lookup yields CDR1 LGHNA and CDR2 YNFKEQ. The junction had 2 bases not matched to a gene; V was cut back by 3 bases and J by 5 bases. The CDR3 extends over 14 amino acids. Here the CDR3 reads CASSQGQGVETQYF. CDR3 DNA sequence: TGTGCCAGCAGCCAGGGACAGGGGGTGGAGACCCAGTACTTC.

The chain couples TRBV11-2 to TRBJ1-1, with D possibly matching TRBD1 (6 bases). V was trimmed by 5 bases and J by 7 bases, leaving 20 bases between them. Germline CDR1 and CDR2: SGHAT and FQNNGV. The CDR3 contains 15 residues. The chain's CDR3 is CASSRAAGQRIEAFF. CDR3 nucleotide sequence: TGTGCCAGCAGCCGTGCCGCCGGACAGCGGATTGAAGCTTTCTTT.

This clone was recorded once. This sequence joins TRBV7-2 and TRBJ1-5, with TRBD1 matching 8 bases. V dropped 5 bases and J dropped 6; count of bases not matched to a gene: 9. The CDR3 has 15 amino acids. CDR1 is SGHTA and CDR2 is FQGNSA in the germline V gene. CDR3 nucleotides: TGTGCCAGCAGCCCACAGGGGGGAGTAAGTCAGCCCCAGCATTTT. It specifies CASSPQGGVSQPQHF.

The chain couples TRBV6-5 to TRBJ2-5, with D perhaps TRBD1 (6 bases). Deletions cut 6 bases from V and 5 bases from J, with 19 bases between. In germline, CDR1 is MNHEY, CDR2 SVGAGI. The CDR3 is made up of 15 amino acids. CDR3 nucleotide sequence: TGTGCCAGCAGGGTTGGGGGCAGTCTTACCGAGACCCAGTACTTC. It codes for CASRVGGSLTETQYF.

V gene TRBV4-1 combines with J gene TRBJ1-1, with a possible D match to TRBD1 (5 bases). The germline V and J ends were trimmed by 0 bases and 4 bases, with 18 bases remaining between them. Germline-derived CDR1 and CDR2 are MGHRA and YSYEKL. This CDR3 region has 17 residues. The chain's CDR3 is CASSQDPRAVGGTEAFF. The CDR3 DNA reads TGCGCCAGCAGCCAAGATCCCAGGGCCGTGGGGGGCACTGAAGCTTTCTTT.

This clone has just one count. Other DNA sequences in this specimen translate into the identical CDR3. This chain connects TRBV7-2 to TRBJ2-7; perhaps TRBD2 as D (5 bases). V was trimmed by 1 base and J by 3 bases, leaving 19 bases between them. The CDR3 runs 17 residues. The germline CDR1 and CDR2 sequences are SGHTA and FQGNSA. DNA of the CDR3: TGTGCCAGCAGCTTAGAGGAGCGAGGGAGATCTTTCTACGAGCAGTACTTC. Translation: CASSLEERGRSFYEQYF.

CDR3: CASSLGDRAYEQYF. The CDR3 DNA sequence: TGCGCCAGCAGCTTGGGGGACAGGGCCTACGAGCAGTACTTC. The rearrangement links TRBV5-1 to TRBJ2-7; 9 bases agree with TRBD1. The germline CDR1 and CDR2 sequences are SGHRS and YFSETQ. The CDR3 has 14 amino acids. Losses at the gene ends were 0 bases for V and 2 bases for J; bases not matched to a gene: 0.

The table lists this clone with a few counts. The CDR3 DNA reads as TGCAGTGCTAGTCCTACAGGGCTACGAGAGACCCAGTACTTC. It translates to CSASPTGLRETQYF. The rearrangement links TRBV20-1 to TRBJ2-5, with D perhaps TRBD1 (6 bases). V dropped 3 bases and J dropped 4 bases, with 15 bases sitting between them. Germline assignment: CDR1 DFQATT and CDR2 SNEGSKA (reference sequence). This CDR3 has 14 residues.

The rearrangement links TRBV2 to TRBJ1-1, with D tentatively TRBD1 (5 bases). CDR1 is SNHLY and CDR2 is FYNNEI in the germline V gene. CDR3 length: 13 residues. Deletions cut 1 base from V and 5 bases from J, with 8 bases between. The CDR3 region is CASSEEGRTEAFF. The CDR3 nucleotides read TGTGCCAGCAGTGAAGAGGGGCGGACTGAAGCTTTCTTT.

The chain has TRBV24-1 and TRBJ1-5, with 11 bases that match TRBD1. V dropped 5 bases and J dropped 5; count of bases not matched to a gene: 4. CDR1 and CDR2 (germline): KGHDR, SFDVKD. The CDR3 consists of 15 residues. CDR3: CATSGTGGTYQPQHF. The CDR3 DNA reads as TGTGCCACCAGTGGGACAGGGGGCACCTATCAGCCCCAGCATTTT.

The chain is built from TRBV10-2 and TRBJ1-5, with D possibly being TRBD1 (6 bases). The V gene's germline CDR1 is WSHSY and CDR2 SAAADI. CDR3 length: 18 amino acids. The V gene lost 0 bases and the J gene lost 3 bases, with 18 bases spanning the gap. The CDR3 spells CASSESGSVWGHNQPQHF. The CDR3 DNA sequence: TGCGCCAGCAGTGAGTCCGGGTCGGTTTGGGGGCACAATCAGCCCCAGCATTTT.

This clone showed up just a few times. The chain combines TRBV11-2 with TRBJ2-1, with TRBD1 identical over 8 bases. The CDR3 runs to 17 residues. Trimming cost V 6 bases and J 5 bases; bases outside gene matches: 15. Germline V gene sequence: CDR1 SGHAT, CDR2 FQNNGV. The chain's CDR3 is CASSSLTGARVNNEQFF. CDR3 DNA: TGTGCCAGCAGTTCGTTGACAGGGGCCCGGGTTAACAATGAGCAGTTCTTC.

V gene TRBV18 combines with J gene TRBJ2-5; 7 bases align to TRBD2. This CDR3 is built from 13 residues. The J segment lost 4 bases and the V segment lost 2 bases, leaving 1 base of the junction unmatched. Germline CDR1 reads KGHSH; CDR2 reads LQKENI. DNA of the CDR3: TGTGCCAGCTCACCAAAGCGGGGAGAGACCCAGTACTTC. Its translation is CASSPKRGETQYF.

The V call is TRBV6-5, the J call TRBJ2-5; 11 positions agree with TRBD2. The V and J ends lost 4 bases and 3 bases, in that order; junction bases with no gene match: 4. Germline V gene data show CDR1 as MNHEY and CDR2 as SVGAGI. The CDR3 has 15 amino acids. For the CDR3, the DNA is TGTGCCAGCAGTTTAGCGGGAGGGCCCGAAGAGACCCAGTACTTC. It codes for CASSLAGGPEETQYF.